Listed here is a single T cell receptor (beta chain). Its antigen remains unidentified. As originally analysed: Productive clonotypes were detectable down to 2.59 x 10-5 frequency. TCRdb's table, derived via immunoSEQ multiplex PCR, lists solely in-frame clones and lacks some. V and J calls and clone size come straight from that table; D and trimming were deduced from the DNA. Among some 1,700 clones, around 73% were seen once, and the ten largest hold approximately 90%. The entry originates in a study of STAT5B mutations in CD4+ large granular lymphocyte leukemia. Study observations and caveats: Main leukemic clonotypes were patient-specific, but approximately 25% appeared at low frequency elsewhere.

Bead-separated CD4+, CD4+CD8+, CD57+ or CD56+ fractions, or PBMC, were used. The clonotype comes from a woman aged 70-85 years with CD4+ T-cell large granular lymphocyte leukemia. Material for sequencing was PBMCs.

For the CDR3, the DNA is TGTGCCAGCAGCTTAGTGAGGGCCGGAGACCAGTACTTC. Protein product: CASSLVRAGDQYF. V and J are TRBV11-2 and TRBJ2-5, with D tentatively TRBD2 (5 bases). The V gene's germline CDR1 is SGHAT and CDR2 FQNNGV. The V and J ends lost 1 base and 10 bases respectively, with 13 bases between them. CDR3 length: 13 amino acids.